The present TCR beta chain was sequenced within a study of beta chain features in type 1 diabetes. Points from the study as a whole: Among all four CD4+ subsets, Type 1 diabetes patients had TCRB CDR3s that were moderately but significantly shorter.

The sequenced template was cDNA made from the entire isolated RNA. Only in-frame clones appear in the TCRdb table, and some are missing; sequencing was by immunoSEQ multiplex PCR. Of 330,000 or so clones detected, over 9.5% appear once; the ten largest clones hold 0.0095% to 0.011%. This CDR3 spans 15 amino acids. J was trimmed by 8 bases and V by 3 bases; bases with no gene match: 9. Per germline, CDR1 MNHEY and CDR2 SVGAGI. This clone was seen a handful of times. Antigen: not known. The sample taken for sequencing was naive CD4+ T cells from blood. The clonotype originates from a woman younger than 35 with type 1 diabetes. This sequence joins TRBV6-5 and TRBJ2-3, with 9 bases that match TRBD2. The CDR3 is CASSYQREVRGTQYF. The CDR3 DNA reads as TGTGCCAGCAGTTATCAGCGGGAGGTTAGAGGTACGCAGTATTTT.